The entry that follows covers one T cell receptor (beta chain) sequence. Its antigen is currently unknown. The entry originates in a study of shared clonotypes between healthy human individuals. The wider study: Donors had three CD4 naive, three CD4 memory, two CD8 naive and one CD8 memory plate apiece. General study points: It was expected that sequencing depth would affect clonotype sharing among donors. Naive subsets generally exceeded memory subsets in estimated richness.

Deletions cut 6 bases from V and 1 base from J, with 15 bases between. Germline loops: CDR1 SGHAT, CDR2 FQNNGV. The CDR3 has 16 residues. Assay execution took place at the deep level. Using immunoSEQ multiplex PCR, the repertoire was profiled, and TCRdb retains in-frame clones only, with some absent. Found here are under 1,100,000 clones, around 75% of them singletons; the top ten hold approximately 1.5%. The specimen sequenced was memory CD4+ T cells sorted from blood. Subset given: CD45RA-negative fraction. This rearrangement joins TRBV11-2 to TRBJ2-2, with D maybe TRBD1 (6 bases). This TCR was sampled from a man younger than 35 in good health. For the CDR3, the DNA is TGTGCCAGCAGGACCCACAGGGTCGTGAACACCGGGGAGCTGTTTTTT. Its translation: CASRTHRVVNTGELFF.